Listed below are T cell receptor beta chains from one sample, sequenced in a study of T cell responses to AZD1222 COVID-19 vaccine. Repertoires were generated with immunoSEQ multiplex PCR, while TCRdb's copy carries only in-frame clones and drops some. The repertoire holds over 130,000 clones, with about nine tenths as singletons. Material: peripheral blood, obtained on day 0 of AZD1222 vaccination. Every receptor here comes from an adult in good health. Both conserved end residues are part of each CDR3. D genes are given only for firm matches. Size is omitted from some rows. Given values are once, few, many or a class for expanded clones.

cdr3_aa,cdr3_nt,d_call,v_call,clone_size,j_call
CASSQEGQGLTYEQYF,TGTGCCAGCAGCCAAGAGGGACAGGGGTTGACGTACGAGCAGTACTTC,TRBD1,TRBV4-2,.,TRBJ2-7
CAWSDGGAGRAQYF,TGTGCCTGGAGTGACGGGGGGGCTGGTAGGGCCCAGTACTTC,TRBD2,TRBV30,.,TRBJ2-5
CASSGGQGAYEQYF,TGTGCCAGCAGCGGGGGACAGGGGGCCTACGAGCAGTACTTC,TRBD1,TRBV27,.,TRBJ2-7
CASSSRLGADTQYF,TGTGCCAGCAGCTCCAGATTAGGAGCAGATACGCAGTATTTT,.,TRBV7-9,.,TRBJ2-3
CATSTGSGGYTF,TGTGCCACCTCGACAGGGTCCGGTGGCTACACCTTC,TRBD1,TRBV19,.,TRBJ1-2
CASSRAGGREILETQYF,TGTGCCAGCAGCCGAGCGGGCGGGCGGGAGATACTCGAGACCCAGTACTTC,TRBD2,TRBV7-8,.,TRBJ2-5
CASSTRAGTDEKLFF,TGTGCCAGCAGTACACGCGCAGGGACGGATGAAAAACTGTTTTTT,.,TRBV27,.,TRBJ1-4
CASGDRGSYNSPLHF,TGCGCCAGCGGGGACAGGGGATCCTATAATTCACCCCTCCACTTT,TRBD1,TRBV4-1,.,TRBJ1-6
CASSKGNRATSGEYEQYF,TGTGCCAGCAGCAAAGGAAATCGTGCGACTAGCGGAGAATACGAGCAGTACTTC,.,TRBV21-1,.,TRBJ2-7
CASSPDRESWGYTF,TGTGCCAGCAGCCCGGACAGGGAAAGTTGGGGCTACACCTTC,TRBD1,TRBV6-5,once,TRBJ1-2
CASSQVGSEQFF,TGCGCCAGCAGCCAAGTGGGGAGTGAGCAGTTCTTC,.,TRBV4-1,.,TRBJ2-1
CASSTRQGGGTPLHF,TGTGCCAGCAGCACCCGACAGGGAGGAGGTACACCCCTCCACTTT,TRBD1,TRBV11-2,once,TRBJ1-6